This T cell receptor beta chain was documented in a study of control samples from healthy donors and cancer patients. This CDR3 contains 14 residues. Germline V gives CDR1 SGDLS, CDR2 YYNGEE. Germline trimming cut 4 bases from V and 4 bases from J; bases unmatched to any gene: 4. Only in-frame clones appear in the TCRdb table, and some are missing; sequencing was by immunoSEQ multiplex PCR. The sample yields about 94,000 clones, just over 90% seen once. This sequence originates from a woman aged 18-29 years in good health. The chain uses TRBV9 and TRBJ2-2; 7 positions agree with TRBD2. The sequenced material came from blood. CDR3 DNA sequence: TGTGCCAGCAGCACGGGGGGACGCACCGGGGAGCTGTTTTTT. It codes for CASSTGGRTGELFF.